Described below is a single T cell receptor beta chain sequence and its context. Its antigen remains unidentified. The data are from a study of T cells after yellow fever vaccination. Study observations and caveats: Most primary-vaccination clones recurred post-booster (approximately 96% CD4, 88% CD8). A minor fraction of clonotypes spanned both CD4 and CD8 compartments.

Germline V gene sequence: CDR1 SQVTM, CDR2 ANQGSEA. CDR3 size: 13 residues. V gave up 4 bases and J gave up 8 bases, with 17 bases separating them. Template-switching 5'RACE yielded the TCR cDNA; a universal primer site and UMIs were added in the process. From the 5' RACE reads, TCRdb called clonotypes with MiXCR, one entry per CDR3 protein. The table shows around 610,000 distinct CDR3 sequences, with roughly 13% occurring only once. The input for sequencing was PBMCs, taken on the day of the yellow fever booster vaccination. The chain uses TRBV29-1 and TRBJ1-2; no definite D call. This clonotype was sampled from a man younger than 45 who received the YFV17D yellow fever vaccine. CDR3 DNA sequence: TGCAGCGTTGCTGACTCCAATAGGGAGGGCTACACCTTC. It yields the protein CSVADSNREGYTF.